This TCR beta chain was sequenced during a study of shared T cell receptors in the human thymus. Profiling relied on immunoSEQ multiplex PCR, and the TCRdb table lists in-frame clones only, not all of them. This table has hundreds of thousands of clones, 70% to 90% appearing once. The germline CDR1 and CDR2 sequences are SGHAT and FQNNGV. Trimming stripped 8 bases from V and 5 bases from J, with 9 bases between. The CDR3 covers 11 residues. These same data were also listed under a study on human thymus T cells. That source adds: Among the donors, all were healthy Finnish infants having corrective surgery for congenital heart defects. Corrective heart surgery yielded the resections from which the thymus tissue came. Use of V and J genes seemed skewed within the thymic and blood repertoires. Unrelated individuals reportedly shared highly overlapping thymic TCR repertoires.

The sequenced sample was thymocytes. The source is a boy in the first two years of life with a congenital heart defect. The chain couples TRBV11-2 to TRBJ2-5; no definite D call. The CDR3 DNA is TGTGCCAGCGAAGACGGGGAGACCCAGTACTTC. It codes for CASEDGETQYF.